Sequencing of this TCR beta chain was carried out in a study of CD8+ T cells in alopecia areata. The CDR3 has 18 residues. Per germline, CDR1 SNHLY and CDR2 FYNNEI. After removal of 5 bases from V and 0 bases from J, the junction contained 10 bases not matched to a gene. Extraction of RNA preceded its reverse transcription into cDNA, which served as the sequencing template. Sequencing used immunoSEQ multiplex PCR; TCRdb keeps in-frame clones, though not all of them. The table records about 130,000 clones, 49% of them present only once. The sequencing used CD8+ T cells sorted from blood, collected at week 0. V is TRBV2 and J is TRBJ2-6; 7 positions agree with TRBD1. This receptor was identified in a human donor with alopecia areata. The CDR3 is CASSQPGDRRSGANVLTF. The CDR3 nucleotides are TGTGCCAGCAGTCAGCCCGGGGACAGACGCTCTGGGGCCAACGTCCTGACTTTC. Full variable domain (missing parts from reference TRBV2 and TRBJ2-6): EPEVTQTPSHQVTQMGQEVILRCVPISNHLYFYWYRQILGQKVEFLVSFYNNEISEKSEIFDDQFSVERPDGSNFTLKIRSTKLEDSAMYFCASSQPGDRRSGANVLTFGAGSRLTVL.